The sequence of this T cell receptor (beta chain) was determined in a study of blood T cell repertoires in COVID-19. Overall study: COVID-19 samples collected from the United States, Italy and Spain covered acute and convalescent phases.

Trimming removed 5 bases from V and 4 bases from J; junction bases left unmatched: 13. CDR3 size: 16 residues. Germline lookup yields CDR1 SEHNR and CDR2 FQNEAQ (reference sequence). In the study's own analysis: Cell counts per sample came from amplifying reference gene primers. Measured with immunoSEQ multiplex PCR; TCRdb has only the in-frame clones, and not every one. V, J and clone size reflect that table, while D and trimming were determined from the DNA. The sample yields more than 35,000 clones, around 89% seen once. The sequenced sample was peripheral blood. This chain links TRBV7-9 with TRBJ2-5; 7 bases fit TRBD2. The sequence derives from a human donor in a cohort sampled during active COVID-19. The CDR3 here is CASSPTGGGPLETQYF. CDR3 DNA sequence: TGTGCCAGCAGCCCGACGGGGGGAGGGCCTTTAGAGACCCAGTACTTC.